Given below is one T cell receptor (beta chain) in context. What it recognizes is unknown. The data derive from a study of T cell responses to AZD1222 COVID-19 vaccine. Points from the study as a whole: Receipt of two AZD1222 doses was followed by a rise in Spike-specific TCR breadth and depth. Donors were chiefly white British, with a greater number of females, and clonal diversity was perhaps underestimated.

The data were produced by immunoSEQ multiplex PCR, yet TCRdb's version contains in-frame clones alone and is incomplete. The data hold 100,000 to 150,000 clones, with around 88% observed a single time. The CDR3 is 15 amino acids. Per the germline V gene, CDR1 is SQVTM and CDR2 is ANQGSEA. J lost 3 bases, V lost 4 bases, and 10 bases had no gene match. This sequence originates from an adult in good health. Sequences were derived from peripheral blood, sampled on day 0 of AZD1222 vaccination. The rearrangement links TRBV29-1 to TRBJ1-2; 8 nucleotides match TRBD1. CDR3 DNA: TGCAGCGTTGGCGCCGGGACAGGATGGTACTATGGCTACACCTTC. It specifies CSVGAGTGWYYGYTF.